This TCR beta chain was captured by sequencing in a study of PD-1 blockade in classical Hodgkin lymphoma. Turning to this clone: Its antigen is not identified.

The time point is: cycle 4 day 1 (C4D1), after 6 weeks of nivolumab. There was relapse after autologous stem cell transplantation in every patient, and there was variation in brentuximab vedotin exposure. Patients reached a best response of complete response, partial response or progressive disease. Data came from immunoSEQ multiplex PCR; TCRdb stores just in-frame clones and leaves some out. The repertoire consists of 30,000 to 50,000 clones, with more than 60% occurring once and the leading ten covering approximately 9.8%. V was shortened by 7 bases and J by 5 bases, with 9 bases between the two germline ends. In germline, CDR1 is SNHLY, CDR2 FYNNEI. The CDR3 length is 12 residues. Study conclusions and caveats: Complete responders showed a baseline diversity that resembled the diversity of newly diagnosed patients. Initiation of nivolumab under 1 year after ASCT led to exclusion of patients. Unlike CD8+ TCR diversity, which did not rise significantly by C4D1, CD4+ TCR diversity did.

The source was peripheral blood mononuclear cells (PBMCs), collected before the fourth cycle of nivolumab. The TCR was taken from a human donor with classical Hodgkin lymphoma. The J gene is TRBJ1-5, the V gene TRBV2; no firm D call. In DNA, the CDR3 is TGTGCCAGCAAGGGTGTCGATCAGCCCCAGCATTTT. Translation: CASKGVDQPQHF.